The 28 T cell receptor beta chains listed next were all sequenced from one sample in a study of CD4 T cells in relation to SARS-CoV-2 and coronaviruses. TCRdb's copy holds only in-frame clones and misses some; the assay was immunoSEQ multiplex PCR. The sample consists of about 40,000 clones, roughly 83% of them appearing once. No antigen has been identified for these receptors. The sequencing input was naive CD4+ T cells from PBMCs, cultured in vitro. Specified subset: naive CD4+ T cells isolated by negative enrichment. The receptors derive from an adult with COVID-19.

This clone was counted once. This rearrangement joins TRBV7-9 to TRBJ2-3; D gene unclear. The V end was cut by 6 bases, the J end by 2 bases, with 12 bases between. This CDR3 is built from 14 residues. The germline V gene encodes CDR1 SEHNR and CDR2 FQNEAQ (reference sequence). The CDR3 reads CASSRQVNTDTQYF. CDR3 nucleotides: TGTGCCAGCAGTCGTCAGGTGAACACAGATACGCAGTATTTT.

This clone occurred once. The CDR3 nucleotides read TGTGCCAGCCGTAGTCCGGATAGGGTTTCACCCCTCCACTTT. It is translated as CASRSPDRVSPLHF. The rearrangement joins TRBV6-5 to TRBJ1-6; D remains ambiguous. The CDR3 extends over 14 amino acids. V lost 8 bases and J 9 bases, leaving 17 bases between the germline ends. From germline, CDR1 is MNHEY and CDR2 SVGAGI.

The genes are TRBV6-1 and TRBJ2-7; 12 positions match TRBD2. The CDR3 is made up of 17 amino acids. Losses at the gene ends were 4 bases for V and 3 bases for J; bases not matched to a gene: 10. Germline values: CDR1 MNHNS, CDR2 SASEGT. The CDR3 is CASSGTSGTPILYEQYF. As DNA, the CDR3 is TGTGCCAGCAGTGGGACTAGCGGGACCCCAATACTCTACGAGCAGTACTTC.

The rearrangement links TRBV3-1 (or the pseudogene TRBV3-2) to TRBJ2-7; 7 bases match TRBD1. V trimming: 3 bases; J trimming: 3 bases; junction bases outside the gene matches: 5. Germline V gives CDR1 LGHDT, CDR2 YNNKEL (reference sequence). There are 14 residues in the CDR3. This CDR3 is CASSHFDRVYEQYF. The CDR3 DNA reads as TGTGCCAGCAGCCACTTCGACAGGGTCTACGAGCAGTACTTC.

J is TRBJ2-1 and V is TRBV28; 9 bases match TRBD2. V gave up 7 bases and J gave up 0 bases; unmatched junction bases: 7. The CDR3 runs 16 residues. The germline gives CDR1 MDHEN, CDR2 SYDVKM. The CDR3 coding sequence is TGTGCCAGCAAAGAAAGCGGGGGGAGCTCCTACAATGAGCAGTTCTTC. It codes for CASKESGGSSYNEQFF.

The V call is TRBV5-6, the J call TRBJ2-7; no clear D gene. The CDR3 spans 14 residues. Germline loops: CDR1 SGHDT, CDR2 YYEEEE. Trimming pared 2 bases from V and 4 bases from J, leaving 13 bases between. The CDR3 spells CASSFMGIRYEQYF. The CDR3 DNA reads TGTGCCAGCAGCTTCATGGGGATAAGGTACGAGCAGTACTTC.

This chain connects TRBV28 to TRBJ2-2, with 11 bases matching TRBD2. J gave up 7 bases and V 6 bases, and 10 bases lay outside the gene matches. Germline loops: CDR1 MDHEN, CDR2 SYDVKM. The length of the CDR3 is 16 residues. The CDR3 DNA sequence: TGTGCCAGCAGCAAACTAGCGGGAGCTGAGTTCGGGGAGCTGTTTTTT. Protein product: CASSKLAGAEFGELFF. Filled out from reference TRBV28 and TRBJ2-2, the complete variable domain reads DVKVTQSSRYLVKRTGEKVFLECVQDMDHENMFWYRQDPGLGLRLIYFSYDVKMKEKGDIPEGYSVSREKKERFSLILESASTNQTSMYLCASSKLAGAEFGELFFGEGSRLTVL.

The genes are TRBV18 and TRBJ2-5, with D possibly matching TRBD2 (6 bases). Germline values: CDR1 KGHSH, CDR2 LQKENI. Trimming stripped 1 base from V and 2 bases from J, with 8 bases between. There are 14 residues in the CDR3. The DNA of the CDR3 is TGTGCCAGCTCACCACTAGCGGAACAAGAGACCCAGTACTTC. It specifies CASSPLAEQETQYF.

The chain links TRBV6-6 to TRBJ1-5; TRBD1 is a possible D gene (6 bases). Germline lookup yields CDR1 MNHNY and CDR2 SVGAGI (reference sequence). The CDR3 sequence is 15 residues long. V was cut by 0 bases and J by 3 bases, with 9 bases left in between. The CDR3 here is CASSYSGADNQPQHF. In DNA, the CDR3 is TGTGCCAGCAGTTACTCGGGGGCGGACAATCAGCCCCAGCATTTT.

The chain is built from TRBV24-1 and TRBJ2-1; TRBD2 matches at 14 bases. The germline V gene encodes CDR1 KGHDR and CDR2 SFDVKD. The CDR3 sequence is 18 residues long. The ends lost 4 bases at V and 5 bases at J; junction bases unmatched: 9. In DNA form, the CDR3 reads TGTGCCACCAGTGACCCGGGACTAGCGGGAGCGCCCCACAATGAGCAGTTCTTC. As protein: CATSDPGLAGAPHNEQFF.

The J gene is TRBJ2-7, the V gene TRBV18; perhaps TRBD2 as D (5 bases). This CDR3 has 13 amino acids. Per germline, CDR1 KGHSH and CDR2 LQKENI. V gave up 5 bases and J gave up 2 bases, with 10 bases separating them. CDR3 nucleotide sequence: TGTGCCAGCTCAACCGGGATCACCTACGAGCAGTACTTC. Residues: CASSTGITYEQYF.

Only a few counts were recorded for this clone. The rearrangement uses TRBV4-2 and TRBJ1-1, with D unclear. The germline V and J ends were trimmed by 0 bases and 8 bases, with 7 bases remaining between them. The CDR3 contains 12 residues. The germline gives CDR1 LGHNA, CDR2 YNFKEQ. DNA for the CDR3: TGTGCCAGCAGCCAAGATCGATCGGAAGCTTTCTTT. Its translation: CASSQDRSEAFF.

This clone showed up just once. DNA for the CDR3: TGTGCCAGCAGTAAACGGGAGATCCGCACCGGGGAGCTGTTTTTT. Amino acids: CASSKREIRTGELFF. J is TRBJ2-2 and V is TRBV3-1 (or the pseudogene TRBV3-2); tentatively, D is TRBD2 (6 bases). The germline V gene has CDR1 LGHDT and CDR2 YNNKEL (reference sequence). This CDR3 spans 15 amino acids. Trimming pared 6 bases from V and 4 bases from J, leaving 15 bases between.

The sample holds a few counts of this clone. The chain uses TRBV9 and TRBJ1-1; D possibly corresponds to TRBD1 (6 bases). V was pared by 3 bases and J by 5 bases, with 14 bases between. The CDR3 has 14 residues. Per germline, CDR1 SGDLS and CDR2 YYNGEE. CDR3 region: CASSELSTGTEAFF. The DNA for the CDR3 is TGTGCCAGCAGCGAGTTATCCACAGGGACTGAAGCTTTCTTT.

This clone was counted between two and nine times. The chain employs TRBV5-1 and TRBJ2-1; 10 nucleotides agree with TRBD1. Per germline, CDR1 SGHRS and CDR2 YFSETQ. CDR3 length: 15 residues. Unmatched junction bases numbered 7, after V lost 0 bases and J lost 10 bases. The CDR3 DNA follows: TGCGCCAGCAGCTTGGGACAGGGGGCGCTTCGGGAGCAGTTCTTC. Translating gives CASSLGQGALREQFF.

This sequence joins TRBV5-6 and TRBJ2-5; D is perhaps TRBD2 (5 bases). The CDR3 contains 13 residues. V lost 5 bases, J lost 3 bases, and 11 bases lay in between. The germline CDR1 and CDR2 sequences are SGHDT and YYEEEE. CDR3 residues: CASRKLGEETQYF. For the CDR3, the DNA is TGTGCCAGCAGGAAACTAGGAGAAGAGACCCAGTACTTC.

This chain uses TRBV3-1 (or the pseudogene TRBV3-2) with TRBJ2-1, with 8 positions matching TRBD2. V shed 4 bases and J 2 bases; nucleotides not matched to a gene: 4. CDR3 length equals 15 residues. Germline V gene data show CDR1 as LGHDT and CDR2 as YNNKEL (reference sequence). CDR3 DNA sequence: TGTGCCAGCAGCCTCCTAGCGGGTGCCTACAATGAGCAGTTCTTC. Protein: CASSLLAGAYNEQFF.

This chain uses TRBV28 with TRBJ2-3, with 8 bases aligning to TRBD2. J gave up 5 bases and V 1 base, and 11 bases lay outside the gene matches. Germline-derived CDR1 and CDR2 are MDHEN and SYDVKM. The CDR3 consists of 17 residues. The CDR3 nucleotides are TGTGCCAGCAGTTTATTTCGGGGGGGACCCTTAGTAGATACGCAGTATTTT. Translation gives CASSLFRGGPLVDTQYF. Variable domain in full (rest from reference TRBV28 and TRBJ2-3): DVKVTQSSRYLVKRTGEKVFLECVQDMDHENMFWYRQDPGLGLRLIYFSYDVKMKEKGDIPEGYSVSREKKERFSLILESASTNQTSMYLCASSLFRGGPLVDTQYFGPGTRLTVL.

This clone was seen only once. This rearrangement joins TRBV19 to TRBJ2-4, with 7 bases identical to TRBD2. Unmatched junction bases numbered 6, after V lost 1 base and J lost 0 bases. The V gene's germline CDR1 is LNHDA and CDR2 SQIVND (reference sequence). This CDR3 has 17 amino acids. This CDR3 reads CASSIVRGTLAKNIQYF. The CDR3 nucleotides read TGTGCCAGTAGTATAGTGCGGGGGACCTTAGCCAAAAACATTCAGTACTTC.

This clone was counted a few times. V and J are TRBV11-2 and TRBJ2-1; 10 bases align to TRBD1. Germline CDR1 and CDR2: SGHAT and FQNNGV. The CDR3 covers 16 residues. J was trimmed by 7 bases and V by 2 bases; bases with no gene match: 8. CDR3 DNA sequence: TGTGCCAGCAGCTTAACCGGGACAGGGGTTTGGAATGAGCAGTTCTTC. Amino acid sequence: CASSLTGTGVWNEQFF.

The table lists this clone with a few counts. The chain employs TRBV9 and TRBJ2-1; 8 nucleotides agree with TRBD1. Germline CDR1 is SGDLS and CDR2 is YYNGEE. J was trimmed by 12 bases and V by 0 bases; bases with no gene match: 8. CDR3 size: 14 residues. CDR3 in amino acids: CASSVGSQGAWQFF. The DNA for the CDR3 is TGTGCCAGCAGCGTAGGATCGCAGGGGGCCTGGCAGTTCTTC.

The chain has TRBV30 and TRBJ1-5; D ambiguous. The CDR3 consists of 13 residues. Trimming removed 0 bases from V and 0 bases from J, with 3 bases in between. In germline, CDR1 is GTSNPN, CDR2 SVGIG (reference sequence). Here the CDR3 reads CAWSVNSNQPQHF. The CDR3 DNA sequence: TGTGCCTGGAGTGTTAATAGCAATCAGCCCCAGCATTTT.

V and J are TRBV2 and TRBJ2-7; 7 nucleotides align to TRBD2. In germline, CDR1 is SNHLY, CDR2 FYNNEI. This CDR3 has 13 amino acids. V was clipped by 3 bases and J by 4 bases; unmatched bases: 3. CDR3: CASSDRGRYEQYF. The CDR3 DNA reads TGTGCCAGCAGTGACCGCGGGAGATACGAGCAGTACTTC.

This clone was detected once. V is TRBV2 and J is TRBJ2-2; 7 bases map to TRBD1. V was pared by 8 bases and J by 5 bases, with 17 bases of the junction left unmatched. The germline V gene encodes CDR1 SNHLY and CDR2 FYNNEI. CDR3 length: 17 residues. The DNA for the CDR3 is TGTGCCAGCTCGGGGACAGTGGATAAACGCTCAACCGGGGAGCTGTTTTTT. This encodes CASSGTVDKRSTGELFF.

This chain connects TRBV19 to TRBJ2-2, with D tentatively TRBD1 or TRBD2 (5 bases each). Trimming cost V 4 bases and J 4 bases, with 19 bases left between them. Per the germline V gene, CDR1 is LNHDA and CDR2 is SQIVND (reference sequence). This CDR3 spans 17 amino acids. The CDR3 nucleotides read TGTGCCAGTAGTACGTACGACAGAGGCGGAGGCACCGGGGAGCTGTTTTTT. Translation: CASSTYDRGGGTGELFF. The full variable domain, rest sourced from reference TRBV19 and TRBJ2-2, is DGGITQSPKYLFRKEGQNVTLSCEQNLNHDAMYWYRQDPGQGLRLIYYSQIVNDFQKGDIAEGYSVSREKKESFPLTVTSAQKNPTAFYLCASSTYDRGGGTGELFFGEGSRLTVL.

The V gene is TRBV30, the J gene TRBJ1-1; 8 bases are a match to TRBD1. Trimming at V came to 2 bases and at J to 4 bases, leaving 3 bases not matched to a gene. Germline values: CDR1 GTSNPN, CDR2 SVGIG (reference sequence). This CDR3 region has 13 residues. The DNA for the CDR3 is TGTGCCTGGAGTCTGGACAGGGCCACTGAAGCTTTCTTT. Residues: CAWSLDRATEAFF.

The genes are TRBV5-4 and TRBJ1-5; D is undetermined. Germline CDR1 is SGHNT and CDR2 is YYREEE (reference sequence). Trimming stripped 0 bases from V and 7 bases from J, with 8 bases between. The CDR3 length is 13 residues. The CDR3 DNA follows: TGTGCCAGCAGCTTGGGCCAAGCCCAGCCCCAGCATTTT. As protein: CASSLGQAQPQHF.

This chain links TRBV19 with TRBJ1-2, with D perhaps TRBD1 (6 bases). CDR1 LNHDA and CDR2 SQIVND come from the germline V gene (reference sequence). The CDR3 has 14 amino acids. V gave up 3 bases and J gave up 2 bases, with 10 bases separating them. CDR3 sequence (DNA): TGTGCCAGTAGTATCTGGGGGGCCAACTATGGCTACACCTTC. Protein product: CASSIWGANYGYTF.